This T cell receptor beta chain was retrieved from a study of T cells in Graves' hyperthyroidism and ophthalmopathy. This CDR3 is 12 amino acids long. Trimming pared 6 bases from V and 3 bases from J, leaving 11 bases between. Germline V lookup: CDR1 DFQATT, CDR2 SNEGSKA (reference sequence). The investigators amplified TCR beta CDR3 regions from RNA transcripts. Using the HTBI primer set, a first-round RT-PCR was run on the TCR CDR3. Each CDR3 protein is one row after TCRdb ran MiXCR on the multiplex PCR reads. The sample has 550,000 to 700,000 distinct CDR3 sequences, around 45% seen once. V and J are TRBV20-1 and TRBJ1-2, with a tentative D call TRBD1 (6 bases). The sequence derives from an adult woman with Graves' disease, either hyperthyroidism or ophthalmopathy (not recorded which). Sequencing was carried out using peripheral blood or thyroid tissue (not recorded which). The CDR3 region is CSARPGDYGYTF. CDR3 DNA sequence: TGCAGTGCAAGACCAGGGGACTATGGCTACACCTTC.